The 14 T cell receptor beta chains listed next were all sequenced from one sample in a study of CD4 T cells in relation to SARS-CoV-2 and coronaviruses. Measured with immunoSEQ multiplex PCR; TCRdb has only the in-frame clones, and not every one. The data show 27,000 or so clones, 73% seen once. The antigens these receptors bind are not known. CD4+ T cells from unexposed donors were obtained before the COVID-19 pandemic (2011-2018). The cells were cultured for under twelve days before CD4+ T cells were isolated. The sample consisted of CD4+ T cells from PBMCs, cultured in vitro. The receptor source for this set is a human donor in good health.

The CDR3 region has the DNA TGTGCCATCAGTGGTGGGAGGGGGTCCGAAGAGCAGTACTTC. Amino acid sequence: CAISGGRGSEEQYF. The chain is built from TRBV10-3 and TRBJ2-7; a possible D gene is TRBD2 (7 bases). The V gene's germline CDR1 is ENHRY and CDR2 SYGVKD. The germline V and J ends were trimmed by 4 bases and 7 bases, with 17 bases remaining between them. The CDR3 loop spans 14 amino acids.

This clone appeared once. This sequence joins TRBV21-1 and TRBJ1-4; the table's D call TRBD1 went unverified against the DNA. TRBV21-1 counts as a pseudogene. This CDR3 spans 14 amino acids. CDR3 coding DNA: TGTGCCAGCAGCAAAAGTACAGTTAGAGAAAAACTGTTTTTT. It yields the protein CASSKSTVREKLFF.

In its sample, this clone was seen a few times. The chain combines TRBV11-2 with TRBJ1-5; the D is unclear. CDR3 length: 13 residues. Trimming removed 1 base at V and 8 bases at J, with 9 bases between. The germline V gene encodes CDR1 SGHAT and CDR2 FQNNGV. CDR3 coding DNA: TGTGCCAGCAGCTTAGGGTGGTCCGAGCCCCAGCATTTT. This codes for CASSLGWSEPQHF. Full variable domain (missing parts from reference TRBV11-2 and TRBJ1-5): EAGVAQSPRYKIIEKRQSVAFWCNPISGHATLYWYQQILGQGPKLLIQFQNNGVVDDSQLPKDRFSAERLKGVDSTLKIQPAKLEDSAVYLCASSLGWSEPQHFGDGTRLSIL.

The chain links TRBV4-2 to TRBJ2-3, with D perhaps TRBD2 (5 bases). This CDR3 comprises 14 residues. V shed 0 bases and J shed 4 bases, with 8 bases lying between them. Germline V gene lookup returns CDR1 LGHNA and CDR2 YNFKEQ. The DNA for the CDR3 is TGTGCCAGCAGCCAAGATATGGGAGCAGATACGCAGTATTTT. This translates into CASSQDMGADTQYF.

This clone was detected only once. The gene calls are TRBV30 and TRBJ2-5; 14 bases are a match to TRBD2. The V gene end was trimmed by 1 base and the J gene end by 4 bases; junction bases not matched to a gene: 14. Germline CDR1 and CDR2: GTSNPN and SVGIG (reference sequence). CDR3 length: 19 amino acids. The chain's CDR3 is CAWSETPKGLAGVGETQYF. CDR3 nucleotide sequence: TGTGCCTGGAGTGAAACCCCTAAGGGACTAGCGGGAGTGGGAGAGACCCAGTACTTC.

The chain is built from TRBV5-4 and TRBJ1-2; possible D gene TRBD1, 6 bases. Per the germline V gene, CDR1 is SGHNT and CDR2 is YYREEE (reference sequence). The CDR3 runs 14 residues. Trimming removed 7 bases from V and 1 base from J, with 14 bases in between. CDR3 residues: CASSGGQVNYGYTF. The CDR3 nucleotides read TGTGCCAGCTCGGGGGGGCAGGTTAACTATGGCTACACCTTC.

This clone was seen a few times. The chain carries TRBV3-1 (or the pseudogene TRBV3-2) and TRBJ2-7; D is uncertain. V gave up 3 bases and J gave up 9 bases, with 9 bases separating them. This CDR3 is built from 11 residues. Germline values: CDR1 LGHDT, CDR2 YNNKEL (reference sequence). Here the CDR3 reads CASSQGRSQYF. As DNA, the CDR3 is TGTGCCAGCAGCCAGGGCCGCTCGCAGTACTTC.

The chain uses TRBV7-9 and TRBJ2-2; 8 positions agree with TRBD1. The CDR3 is 13 residues long. Unmatched junction bases numbered 2, after V lost 11 bases and J lost 0 bases. The germline CDR1 and CDR2 sequences are SEHNR and FQNEAQ (reference sequence). The CDR3 region is CAATGANTGELFF. The CDR3 nucleotides read TGTGCCGCGACAGGGGCGAACACCGGGGAGCTGTTTTTT. The complete variable domain, with remaining parts taken from reference TRBV7-9 and TRBJ2-2, reads DTGVSQNPRHKITKRGQNVTFRCDPISEHNRLYWYRQTLGQGPEFLTYFQNEAQLEKSRLLSDRFSAERPKGSFSTLEIQRTEQGDSAMYLCAATGANTGELFFGEGSRLTVL.

The rearrangement joins TRBV6-2 or TRBV6-3 to TRBJ1-5, with D unclear. Germline V lookup: CDR1 MNHEY, CDR2 SVGEGT. V lost 2 bases, J lost 1 base, and 6 bases lay in between. The CDR3 length is 14 residues. The CDR3 coding sequence is TGTGCCAGCAGTTACATGCCAAGCAATCAGCCCCAGCATTTT. This gives the protein CASSYMPSNQPQHF.

For the CDR3, the DNA is TGTGCCAGCAGCTTAGCGGGCAGGGCGAACACCGGGGAGCTGTTTTTT. This sequence encodes CASSLAGRANTGELFF. V and J are TRBV7-9 and TRBJ2-2; tentative D call: TRBD1 (5 bases). The V and J ends lost 0 bases and 0 bases respectively, with 8 bases between them. Germline-derived CDR1 and CDR2 are SEHNR and FQNEAQ (reference sequence). The CDR3 spans 16 residues.

The chain recombines TRBV13 with TRBJ2-2, with D uncertain. V gave up 7 bases and J gave up 7 bases, with 16 bases separating them. The CDR3 extends over 14 amino acids. CDR1 and CDR2 (germline): PRHDT, FYEKMQ (reference sequence). CDR3 sequence reads: CASTTRRIGGELFF. CDR3 DNA: TGTGCCAGCACCACACGTCGGATAGGCGGGGAGCTGTTTTTT.

The J gene is TRBJ1-3, the V gene TRBV19; tentatively, D is TRBD1 (5 bases). The CDR3 is 15 residues long. CDR1 and CDR2 from the germline V gene are LNHDA and SQIVND (reference sequence). The V gene lost 3 bases and the J gene lost 0 bases, with 9 bases spanning the gap. CDR3 bases: TGTGCCAGTAGTATTCGACAGATCTCTGGAAACACCATATATTTT. Translating gives CASSIRQISGNTIYF.

V and J are TRBV2 and TRBJ2-3; 9 bases line up with TRBD2. V was clipped by 3 bases and J by 4 bases; unmatched bases: 2. Per the germline V gene, CDR1 is SNHLY and CDR2 is FYNNEI. This CDR3 has 14 amino acids. The CDR3 DNA is TGTGCCAGCAGTGAGCGGGGGGGCCCAGATACGCAGTATTTT. Its translation is CASSERGGPDTQYF. Complete variable domain (other parts from reference TRBV2 and TRBJ2-3): EPEVTQTPSHQVTQMGQEVILRCVPISNHLYFYWYRQILGQKVEFLVSFYNNEISEKSEIFDDQFSVERPDGSNFTLKIRSTKLEDSAMYFCASSERGGPDTQYFGPGTRLTVL.

This clone was seen a few times. The V and J genes are TRBV9 and TRBJ1-2, with D hard to call. Deletions cut 1 base from V and 5 bases from J, with 15 bases between. The CDR3 contains 15 residues. Germline V gene lookup returns CDR1 SGDLS and CDR2 YYNGEE. CDR3 coding DNA: TGTGCCAGCAGCGTATCTGTCATAACCGAATATGGCTACACCTTC. Translating gives CASSVSVITEYGYTF.